The present entry profiles one TCR beta chain with its context. The entry originates in a study of blood T cell repertoires in COVID-19. Study background: The study drew acute and convalescent COVID-19 samples from the United States, Italy and Spain. PBMCs, B-cell-depleted T cells, or T cells provided the cDNA or gDNA that made up the material.

The CDR3 spans 15 residues. V was pared by 3 bases and J by 3 bases, with 15 bases between. The germline V gene has CDR1 LGHDT and CDR2 YNNKEL (reference sequence). Authors' processing steps: Estimation of nucleated cell counts relied on the amplification of reference gene primers. TCRdb's table, derived via immunoSEQ multiplex PCR, lists solely in-frame clones and lacks some. The DNA gave D and trimming, while V, J and clone size come from that table. This sample has roughly 700,000 clones, with around 90% found just once. The sequenced material came from peripheral blood. This clonotype originated in a woman between 18 and 29 years old with acute or convalescent COVID-19. The rearrangement joins TRBV3-1 (or the pseudogene TRBV3-2) to TRBJ2-7; TRBD1 is a possible D gene (6 bases). In nucleotides, the CDR3 is TGTGCCAGCAGCCATTCTCCCTTGGACAGCTACGAGCAGTACTTC. Its translation is CASSHSPLDSYEQYF.